What follows are 11 T cell receptor beta chains derived from one specimen sequenced in a study of identical twins. TCRdb itself ran the 5' RACE reads through MiXCR, one entry per CDR3 protein. The sample lists 700,000 or so distinct CDR3 sequences, 8.6% seen once, with 0.8% to 1% in the top ten. The sample also formed part of further work on yellow fever vaccine responses in identical twins.

Sequenced input: PBMCs. The receptors come from a woman between 18 and 30 years old in good health.

This clonotype has just a few counts. V is TRBV19 and J is TRBJ2-1; TRBD2 matches 9 bases. The CDR3 totals 16 residues. With 7 bases clipped from V and 0 bases from J, the junction kept 7 bases outside the gene matches. From germline, CDR1 is LNHDA and CDR2 SQIVND (reference sequence). The CDR3 sequence is CASTRLAGLSYNEQFF. The DNA for the CDR3 is TGTGCCAGTACGCGTCTAGCGGGGCTCTCCTACAATGAGCAGTTCTTC.

For the CDR3, the DNA is TGTGCCAGCAGTTTCCCTTTAGCGGGCGGGAACCACGAGCAGTACTTC. Its protein product is CASSFPLAGGNHEQYF. V and J are TRBV28 and TRBJ2-7, with 7 bases identical to TRBD2. The CDR3 totals 16 residues. Germline V lookup: CDR1 MDHEN, CDR2 SYDVKM. V was clipped by 3 bases and J by 5 bases; unmatched bases: 13.

The rearrangement links TRBV3-1 to TRBJ2-7; 12 nucleotides line up with TRBD2. Trimming removed 1 base from V and 2 bases from J; junction bases left unmatched: 3. This CDR3 region has 16 residues. The germline gives CDR1 LGHDT, CDR2 YNNKEL (reference sequence). The CDR3 spells CASSQGSSGGAYEQYF. DNA of the CDR3: TGTGCCAGCAGCCAAGGATCTAGCGGGGGGGCCTACGAGCAGTACTTC.

There are a few counts of this clonotype. V is TRBV6-5 and J is TRBJ2-5; tentative D call: TRBD2 (5 bases). V was cut by 6 bases and J by 8 bases, with 22 bases left in between. Germline-derived CDR1 and CDR2 are MNHEY and SVGAGI. The CDR3 has 15 residues. The CDR3: CASRLTSGSGPTQYF. DNA of the CDR3: TGTGCCAGCAGGTTAACGAGCGGTTCCGGGCCCACCCAGTACTTC.

This clonotype was counted only a few times. The chain uses TRBV11-1 and TRBJ2-3; TRBD2 aligns across 9 bases. The CDR3 is 16 amino acids. J lost 0 bases, V lost 6 bases, and 7 bases had no gene match. CDR1 SGHAT and CDR2 FQDESV come from the germline V gene (reference sequence). CDR3 residues: CASSYVAGASTDTQYF. The CDR3 region has the DNA TGTGCCAGCAGTTACGTAGCGGGGGCTAGCACAGATACGCAGTATTTT. Variable domain in full (rest from reference TRBV11-1 and TRBJ2-3): EAEVAQSPRYKITEKSQAVAFWCDPISGHATLYWYRQILGQGPELLVQFQDESVVDDSQLPKDRFSAERLKGVDSTLKIQPAELGDSAMYLCASSYVAGASTDTQYFGPGTRLTVL.

The rearrangement uses TRBV7-8 and TRBJ2-1; no definite D call. With 4 bases removed from V and 5 bases from J, the gap between germline ends came to 15 bases. The CDR3 length is 15 residues. Germline values: CDR1 SGHVS, CDR2 FQNEAQ. CDR3 protein: CASSSGPGSNNEQFF. Here the CDR3 DNA reads TGTGCCAGCAGCTCCGGCCCGGGCTCGAACAATGAGCAGTTCTTC.

The rearrangement joins TRBV20-1 to TRBJ2-5; 8 bases align to TRBD1. Per germline, CDR1 DFQATT and CDR2 SNEGSKA (reference sequence). The length of the CDR3 is 14 residues. V dropped 3 bases and J dropped 5; count of bases not matched to a gene: 8. The CDR3 spells CSASPRGLYETQYF. The DNA of the CDR3 is TGCAGTGCTAGCCCCAGGGGGCTTTATGAGACCCAGTACTTC.

The rearrangement joins TRBV27 to TRBJ2-2, with 8 bases identical to TRBD1. V lost 5 bases, J lost 2 bases, and 7 bases stayed unmatched. The CDR3 runs 16 residues. Per germline, CDR1 MNHEY and CDR2 SMNVEV (reference sequence). CDR3 coding DNA: TGTGCCAGCAGTCTCACAGGGGGTTCTAACACCGGGGAGCTGTTTTTT. Translated, it gives CASSLTGGSNTGELFF.

In this sample, this clonotype turned up many times. CDR3 region: CASSTEGSYEQYF. The CDR3 DNA reads TGCGCCAGCAGTACTGAAGGATCCTACGAGCAGTACTTC. The chain combines TRBV5-1 with TRBJ2-7; D remains ambiguous. The CDR3 contains 13 residues. V was shortened by 5 bases and J by 1 base, with 10 bases between the two germline ends. Germline CDR1 reads SGHRS; CDR2 reads YFSETQ.

This clonotype was picked up many times. The CDR3 nucleotides are TGTGCCAGCAGCTTAGCCCCCTTCGGCAATGAGCAGTTCTTC. As protein: CASSLAPFGNEQFF. The chain is built from TRBV7-2 and TRBJ2-1; D is ambiguous. Trimming took 0 bases from V and 6 from J, leaving 9 bases between them. The germline gives CDR1 SGHTA, CDR2 FQGNSA. CDR3 length: 14 residues.

This clonotype has ten or more counts. The V and J genes are TRBV29-1 and TRBJ2-7; TRBD1 or TRBD2 may be the D gene (6 bases each). Germline values: CDR1 SQVTM, CDR2 ANQGSEA. Trimming shortened V by 6 bases and J by 3 bases, and 18 bases separated the two germline ends. This CDR3 comprises 14 residues. CDR3 residues: CSVVPPGAGYEQYF. DNA of the CDR3: TGCAGCGTAGTTCCCCCGGGGGCAGGCTACGAGCAGTACTTC.